These 20 T cell receptor beta chains came from one sample sequenced in a study of cytomegalovirus exposure and HLA in healthy donors. This PCR relied on a set of 60 Vbeta primers and 13 Jbeta primers. Generated by immunoSEQ multiplex PCR, the TCRdb table keeps only in-frame clones and is missing some. This repertoire includes about 210,000 clones. Source material: PBMCs. The receptor set was obtained from a woman aged 25 to 39 in good health and CMV-seropositive.

This chain uses TRBV5-4 with TRBJ2-5; TRBD2 agrees at 9 bases. J lost 2 bases, V lost 10 bases, and 9 bases had no gene match. Germline CDR1 SGHNT, CDR2 YYREEE (reference sequence). This CDR3 has 14 residues. The CDR3 loop is CAWALAGIQETQYF. In DNA, the CDR3 is TGTGCCTGGGCCCTAGCGGGGATTCAAGAGACCCAGTACTTC.

CDR3: CASSGTGASEKLFF. In DNA form, the CDR3 reads TGTGCCAGCAGCGGGACAGGGGCCTCTGAAAAACTGTTTTTT. V usage is TRBV9 and J usage is TRBJ1-4; TRBD1 matches 9 bases. Trimming cost V 3 bases and J 7 bases; bases outside gene matches: 4. The V gene's germline CDR1 is SGDLS and CDR2 YYNGEE. The CDR3 runs 14 residues.

This chain joins TRBV27 and TRBJ1-2; 7 bases match TRBD1. Germline CDR1 is MNHEY and CDR2 is SMNVEV (reference sequence). This CDR3 region has 15 residues. With 2 bases clipped from V and 3 bases from J, the junction kept 6 bases outside the gene matches. CDR3 protein: CASSLIAGGHYGYTF. CDR3 sequence (DNA): TGTGCCAGCAGTTTAATAGCAGGGGGACACTATGGCTACACCTTC.

This chain connects TRBV9 to TRBJ1-5, with D unclear. The CDR3 runs to 13 residues. Germline V gives CDR1 SGDLS, CDR2 YYNGEE. Trimming removed 4 bases from V and 10 bases from J, with 15 bases in between. The CDR3 loop is CASSPSTEGPQHF. For the CDR3, the DNA is TGTGCCAGCAGCCCGTCAACTGAGGGTCCCCAGCATTTT.

V usage is TRBV6-1 and J usage is TRBJ1-5, with a weak D call TRBD1 (5 bases). The CDR3 consists of 15 residues. Germline values: CDR1 MNHNS, CDR2 SASEGT. Trimming stripped 4 bases from V and 0 bases from J, with 10 bases between. The CDR3 is CASSAIGDSNQPQHF. The CDR3 bases are TGTGCCAGCAGTGCGATAGGGGATAGCAATCAGCCCCAGCATTTT.

This sequence joins TRBV2 and TRBJ2-7; TRBD1 might be the D (6 bases). The V gene lost 7 bases and the J gene lost 2 bases, with 9 bases spanning the gap. This CDR3 region has 12 residues. Germline CDR1 is SNHLY and CDR2 is FYNNEI. The CDR3: CASTGATYEQYF. CDR3 coding DNA: TGTGCCAGCACAGGGGCAACCTACGAGCAGTACTTC.

The chain has TRBV11-2 and TRBJ2-1; 8 positions agree with TRBD1. The CDR3 length is 15 residues. Per the germline V gene, CDR1 is SGHAT and CDR2 is FQNNGV. V was pared by 5 bases and J by 9 bases, with 12 bases of the junction left unmatched. This CDR3 reads CASSPWTGTDGEQFF. The CDR3 DNA is TGTGCCAGCAGCCCATGGACAGGGACCGATGGTGAGCAGTTCTTC.

This chain connects TRBV5-1 to TRBJ1-3; D remains unclear. The CDR3 length is 14 residues. Germline CDR1 is SGHRS and CDR2 is YFSETQ. The V end was cut by 4 bases, the J end by 0 bases, with 8 bases between. Here the CDR3 reads CASSGQNSGNTIYF. The CDR3 DNA sequence: TGCGCCAGCAGCGGGCAGAACTCTGGAAACACCATATATTTT.

V is TRBV13 and J is TRBJ1-2, with 7 bases identical to TRBD1. V shed 0 bases, J shed 5 bases, and the junction held 0 bases outside the gene matches. Germline V CDR1 and CDR2: PRHDT, FYEKMQ (reference sequence). CDR3 length equals 13 residues. The CDR3 region has the DNA TGTGCCAGCAGCTTAGGACAGGGGTATGGCTACACCTTC. Protein product: CASSLGQGYGYTF. Supplemented by reference TRBV13 and TRBJ1-2, the full variable domain reads AAGVIQSPRHLIKEKRETATLKCYPIPRHDTVYWYQQGPGQDPQFLISFYEKMQSDKGSIPDRFSAQQFSDYHSELNMSSLELGDSALYFCASSLGQGYGYTFGSGTRLTVV.

CDR3 loop: CASSVVGGITDTQYF. Written as DNA, the CDR3 is TGTGCCAGCAGCGTAGTAGGAGGGATCACAGATACGCAGTATTTT. The chain employs TRBV9 and TRBJ2-3, with D perhaps TRBD2 (6 bases). The germline V gene encodes CDR1 SGDLS and CDR2 YYNGEE. V was cut by 0 bases and J by 2 bases, with 10 bases left in between. The CDR3 runs to 15 residues.

The chain combines TRBV18 with TRBJ1-1; D is unclear. From germline, CDR1 is KGHSH and CDR2 LQKENI. Trimming cost V 1 base and J 8 bases, with 8 bases left between them. CDR3 length equals 12 residues. CDR3 sequence: CASSPRQSEAFF. The CDR3 coding sequence is TGTGCCAGCTCACCACGACAATCCGAAGCTTTCTTT.

The V gene is TRBV7-2, the J gene TRBJ2-7; 7 nucleotides agree with TRBD1. This CDR3 has 13 amino acids. CDR1 is SGHTA and CDR2 is FQGNSA in the germline V gene. Trimming cost V 6 bases and J 7 bases; bases outside gene matches: 9. The CDR3, as DNA: TGTGCCAGCAGTTCAACAGGGGCTTTGGAGCAGTACTTC. Amino acids: CASSSTGALEQYF.

The chain has TRBV4-1 and TRBJ2-7; TRBD2 matches at 10 bases. Germline loops: CDR1 MGHRA, CDR2 YSYEKL. The CDR3 consists of 16 residues. V gave up 1 base and J gave up 3 bases; unmatched junction bases: 6. As DNA, the CDR3 is TGCGCCAGCAGCCAAGGAACTAGCGGGGCCTACTACGAGCAGTACTTC. It yields the protein CASSQGTSGAYYEQYF.

CDR3 sequence reads: CASSSLAGRQETQYF. Written as DNA, the CDR3 is TGTGCCAGCAGCTCCTTAGCGGGTCGACAAGAGACCCAGTACTTC. The chain combines TRBV7-2 with TRBJ2-5, with TRBD2 matching 7 bases. V gave up 4 bases and J gave up 2 bases; unmatched junction bases: 7. Germline assignment: CDR1 SGHTA and CDR2 FQGNSA. The CDR3 runs to 15 residues.

This chain uses TRBV5-4 with TRBJ2-3; D call uncertain. The germline V gene has CDR1 SGHNT and CDR2 YYREEE (reference sequence). V was pared by 4 bases and J by 5 bases, with 17 bases between. CDR3 length: 15 amino acids. The DNA of the CDR3 is TGTGCCAGCAGCAAAACGGATGGCTCGGGAGATACGCAGTATTTT. Translating it yields CASSKTDGSGDTQYF.

This chain connects TRBV28 to TRBJ1-5, with D possibly matching TRBD1 (6 bases). Trimming shortened V by 5 bases and J by 15 bases, and 14 bases separated the two germline ends. Germline V gives CDR1 MDHEN, CDR2 SYDVKM. The CDR3 runs to 11 residues. The CDR3 sequence: CASSHNRDRHF. The CDR3 DNA reads TGTGCCAGCAGTCATAACAGGGATAGGCATTTT. The variable domain in full, completed from reference TRBV28 and TRBJ1-5, reads DVKVTQSSRYLVKRTGEKVFLECVQDMDHENMFWYRQDPGLGLRLIYFSYDVKMKEKGDIPEGYSVSREKKERFSLILESASTNQTSMYLCASSHNRDRHFGDGTRLSIL.

The rearrangement joins TRBV6-1 to TRBJ1-5; possibly TRBD1 for D (5 bases). CDR3 length: 13 residues. CDR1 and CDR2 from the germline V gene are MNHNS and SASEGT. V lost 4 bases and J 3 bases, leaving 7 bases between the germline ends. The CDR3 bases are TGTGCCAGCAGTGTACAGGTCAATCAGCCCCAGCATTTT. Protein sequence: CASSVQVNQPQHF.

The CDR3: CASSVRAGVVTEAFF. The DNA for the CDR3 is TGCGCCAGCAGTGTCAGAGCAGGGGTTGTCACTGAAGCTTTCTTT. The chain is built from TRBV10-2 and TRBJ1-1; D possibly corresponds to TRBD1 (6 bases). The germline V and J ends were trimmed by 4 bases and 4 bases, with 16 bases remaining between them. Looked up from germline, CDR1 is WSHSY and CDR2 is SAAADI. CDR3 size: 15 residues.

The J gene is TRBJ1-5, the V gene TRBV6-6; no firm D call. Germline-derived CDR1 and CDR2 are MNHNY and SVGAGI (reference sequence). This CDR3 has 14 amino acids. The V end lost 10 bases, the J end lost 0 bases, and 13 bases lay between the germline ends. The CDR3 DNA reads TGTGCCACCTTGGCACATTATAGCAATCAGCCCCAGCATTTT. It is translated as CATLAHYSNQPQHF.

The chain is built from TRBV6-1 and TRBJ1-1; the D is unclear. V lost 8 bases to trimming and J lost 7 bases, with 23 bases between them. Germline assignment: CDR1 MNHNS and CDR2 SASEGT. CDR3 length: 15 residues. The CDR3 sequence: CASQSRYTGRGEAFF. CDR3 nucleotide sequence: TGTGCCAGCCAATCAAGGTACACGGGTCGAGGTGAAGCTTTCTTT.